This is a list of T cell receptor beta chains from one sample in a study of blood T cell repertoires in COVID-19. The method was immunoSEQ multiplex PCR; TCRdb's version includes in-frame clones alone and lacks a portion of them. Among 89,000 or so clones listed, around 86% were seen once. The sample consisted of peripheral blood. These TCRs come from a man between 50 and 59 years old with active COVID-19. Both conserved end residues are part of each CDR3. The D gene is left open where the match is weak. Where a row states a size, it is once, few, many or the class of an expanded clone; other rows omit it.

cdr3_aa	cdr3_nt	j_call	d_call	v_call	clone_size
CASSLTQGDTQYF	TGTGCCAGCAGCCTGACACAAGGAGATACGCAGTATTTT	TRBJ2-3	-	TRBV7-2	-
CASTEPTGGGNQPQHF	TGTGCCAGCACCGAACCGACAGGGGGGGGCAATCAGCCCCAGCATTTT	TRBJ1-5	TRBD1	TRBV28	-
CASSLVGGYEQYF	TGTGCCAGCAGCTTAGTAGGCGGGTACGAGCAGTACTTC	TRBJ2-7	-	TRBV7-2	-
CASSFSGGETQYF	TGTGCCAGCAGTTTTTCAGGGGGGGAGACCCAGTACTTC	TRBJ2-5	-	TRBV27	-
CASLMGPGQGVHQYF	TGTGCCAGCCTCATGGGACCGGGACAGGGAGTTCATCAGTACTTC	TRBJ2-7	TRBD1	TRBV6-1	-
CASSLRGGEETQYF	TGTGCCAGCAGTTTGAGGGGAGGGGAGGAGACCCAGTACTTC	TRBJ2-5	TRBD2	TRBV27	-
CASSLAAPGRGTEAFF	TGTGCCAGCAGCTTAGCGGCTCCTGGGAGGGGCACTGAAGCTTTCTTT	TRBJ1-1	-	TRBV7-8	-
CASSPIGQGSGSTEAFF	TGTGCCAGCAGCCCCATCGGACAGGGATCCGGGAGCACTGAAGCTTTCTTT	TRBJ1-1	TRBD1	TRBV3-1/TRBV3-2	-
CASSRLAGASNTGELFF	TGTGCCAGTAGTAGACTAGCGGGGGCCTCTAACACCGGGGAGCTGTTTTTT	TRBJ2-2	TRBD2	TRBV19	-
CAISEWGAGESYNEQFF	TGTGCCATCAGTGAATGGGGGGCGGGAGAATCCTACAATGAGCAGTTCTTC	TRBJ2-1	-	TRBV10-3	-
CASSLTGGAYEQYF	TGTGCCAGCAGCCTGACAGGGGGTGCCTACGAGCAGTACTTC	TRBJ2-7	TRBD1	TRBV7-9	many
CASSQDIGAGWEKLFF	TGTGCCAGCAGCCAAGATATAGGAGCGGGGTGGGAAAAACTGTTTTTT	TRBJ1-4	-	TRBV4-2	-
CASGLGGSTGNTIYF	TGTGCTAGTGGTTTGGGAGGGTCAACTGGAAACACCATATATTTT	TRBJ1-3	-	TRBV12-5	-
CAWSQGSSSQETQYF	TGTGCCTGGAGTCAGGGCAGCTCTTCACAAGAGACCCAGTACTTC	TRBJ2-5	-	TRBV30	-
CASSLGTGPNTGELFF	TGTGCCAGCAGCTTGGGGACAGGGCCTAACACCGGGGAGCTGTTTTTT	TRBJ2-2	TRBD1	TRBV5-5	-
CAISDVTGANQPQHF	TGTGCCATCAGTGACGTCACAGGCGCAAACCAGCCCCAGCATTTT	TRBJ1-5	-	TRBV10-3	-
CASSYSTSGRSYEQYF	TGTGCCAGCAGTTATTCCACTAGCGGGAGAAGCTACGAGCAGTACTTC	TRBJ2-7	TRBD2	TRBV6-5	-
CATSDRAGGGMNTEAFF	TGTGCCACCAGTGATAGGGCAGGGGGTGGAATGAACACTGAAGCTTTCTTT	TRBJ1-1	TRBD1	TRBV24-1	-
CASSPRTSGRAGELFF	TGTGCCAGCAGCCCGAGGACTAGCGGGAGAGCTGGGGAGCTGTTTTTT	TRBJ2-2	TRBD2	TRBV6-2/TRBV6-3	-
CASSPNRVNTEAFF	TGTGCCAGCTCACCAAATCGGGTGAACACTGAAGCTTTCTTT	TRBJ1-1	-	TRBV18	-
CASSLVPGDTQYF	TGTGCCAGCAGCTTAGTACCGGGGGATACGCAGTATTTT	TRBJ2-3	-	TRBV7-9	-
CASSAGGLNTEAFF	TGTGCCAGCAGCGCAGGAGGCCTGAACACTGAAGCTTTCTTT	TRBJ1-1	-	TRBV6-6	few
CSVEFTGRTYNEQFF	TGCAGCGTTGAATTTACAGGGCGGACCTACAATGAGCAGTTCTTC	TRBJ2-1	-	TRBV29-1	-
CASSFPGTTGNTIYF	TGTGCCAGCAGCTTCCCTGGGACAACTGGAAACACCATATATTTT	TRBJ1-3	-	TRBV5-5	-
CASSPQLKRTDTQYF	TGTGCCAGCAGCCCCCAACTCAAGCGGACAGATACGCAGTATTTT	TRBJ2-3	-	TRBV5-6	-
CATRPRTGDYEQYF	TGTGCCACCAGGCCCCGGACAGGGGACTACGAGCAGTACTTC	TRBJ2-7	TRBD1	TRBV15	-
CASSFQGSPAYEQYF	TGTGCCAGCAGCTTCCAGGGGTCCCCGGCCTACGAGCAGTACTTC	TRBJ2-7	-	TRBV7-6	-
CASSQDGTGGEKLFF	TGTGCCAGCAGCCAAGATGGGACAGGAGGAGAAAAACTGTTTTTT	TRBJ1-4	TRBD1	TRBV4-2	-
CASSYGGHLLYEQYF	TGTGCCAGCAGTTACGGTGGACACCTTCTCTACGAGCAGTACTTC	TRBJ2-7	-	TRBV6-2/TRBV6-3	once
CASRKNLGGTSTGETQYF	TGTGCCAGCAGAAAAAACTTGGGGGGGACTTCCACGGGGGAGACCCAGTACTTC	TRBJ2-5	TRBD2	TRBV27	-
CASSLPDRGREQYF	TGTGCCAGCAGTTTACCGGACAGGGGGCGCGAGCAGTACTTC	TRBJ2-7	TRBD1	TRBV28	-
CASSQAGLAYTDTQYF	TGCGCCAGCAGCCAAGCTGGACTAGCGTACACAGATACGCAGTATTTT	TRBJ2-3	TRBD2	TRBV4-1	once
CASSIRDRSTDTQYF	TGTGCCAGTAGTATACGGGACAGATCCACAGATACGCAGTATTTT	TRBJ2-3	TRBD1	TRBV19	-
CASSRDSGSGVYEQYF	TGTGCCAGCAGCAGAGATAGCGGGAGCGGAGTGTACGAGCAGTACTTC	TRBJ2-7	TRBD2	TRBV5-4	-
CASSFSQTGYTF	TGTGCCAGCAGTTTTAGTCAAACTGGCTACACCTTC	TRBJ1-2	-	TRBV28	-
CASSPERRLTSYEQYF	TGCGCCAGCAGCCCAGAGCGGCGACTAACCTCCTACGAGCAGTACTTC	TRBJ2-7	-	TRBV4-1	-
CASSEGQLHTEAFF	TGTGCCAGCAGTGAGGGGCAGCTACACACTGAAGCTTTCTTT	TRBJ1-1	-	TRBV2	once
CATSRAPPNRAGFSTDTQYF	TGTGCCACCAGCAGAGCTCCCCCTAACAGAGCGGGATTTAGCACAGATACGCAGTATTTT	TRBJ2-3	TRBD2	TRBV15	-
CASSARDTNNQPQHF	TGTGCCAGTAGTGCCCGGGACACCAACAATCAGCCCCAGCATTTT	TRBJ1-5	-	TRBV19	-
CAIRLNRYTEAFF	TGTGCTATTCGCTTAAACAGGTACACTGAAGCTTTCTTT	TRBJ1-1	-	TRBV12-5	-
CASRLPGQGAIGELFF	TGTGCCAGCAGACTCCCGGGACAGGGGGCAATCGGGGAGCTGTTTTTT	TRBJ2-2	TRBD1	TRBV11-2	-
CASSLSVTAGETQYF	TGTGCCAGCAGCTTATCGGTGACAGCCGGAGAGACCCAGTACTTC	TRBJ2-5	-	TRBV7-9	-
CASSQAGGHTDTQYF	TGTGCCAGCAGCCAAGCGGGAGGGCACACAGATACGCAGTATTTT	TRBJ2-3	TRBD2	TRBV4-2	-
CASSLDTSGNTIYF	TGTGCCAGCAGCTTGGATACATCCGGAAACACCATATATTTT	TRBJ1-3	-	TRBV5-4	-
CASSFTQGANQPQHF	TGTGCCAGCAGTTTTACACAGGGGGCTAATCAGCCCCAGCATTTT	TRBJ1-5	TRBD1	TRBV28	-
CAAQGNYGYTF	TGTGCCGCACAGGGCAACTATGGCTACACCTTC	TRBJ1-2	-	TRBV6-5	-
CASSQGASGVYNEQFF	TGTGCCAGCAGCCAAGGTGCTAGCGGGGTATACAATGAGCAGTTCTTC	TRBJ2-1	TRBD2	TRBV4-2	-
CAWSNFNYGYTF	TGTGCCTGGAGTAACTTTAACTATGGCTACACCTTC	TRBJ1-2	-	TRBV30	-
CASSQDLGQSSTDTQYF	TGTGCCAGCAGCCAAGATCTCGGACAGTCTAGCACAGATACGCAGTATTTT	TRBJ2-3	-	TRBV4-2	-
CASSRAGTGGYNEQFF	TGTGCCAGCAGTCGAGCCGGGACAGGGGGATACAATGAGCAGTTCTTC	TRBJ2-1	TRBD1	TRBV28	-
CASSPSAGFNPPTSGYGYTF	TGTGCCAGCTCACCAAGCGCGGGGTTCAACCCCCCCACAAGCGGCTATGGCTACACCTTC	TRBJ1-2	-	TRBV18	-
CASSLGGPYEQYF	TGTGCCAGCAGCTTGGGGGGCCCTTACGAGCAGTACTTC	TRBJ2-7	-	TRBV5-6	-
CASSPAGGRAGEQYF	TGTGCCAGCAGTCCCGCGGGTGGGAGGGCCGGGGAGCAGTACTTC	TRBJ2-7	TRBD2	TRBV6-5	-
CASCESGQKSYEQYF	TGTGCCAGCTGTGAAAGCGGGCAGAAATCCTACGAGCAGTACTTC	TRBJ2-7	-	TRBV7-9	-
CASRRAVSYTDTQYF	TGTGCCAGCAGACGAGCGGTTTCCTACACAGATACGCAGTATTTT	TRBJ2-3	-	TRBV6-5	-
CASSYSGRGNEQFF	TGTGCCAGCAGCTACAGCGGTCGGGGAAATGAGCAGTTCTTC	TRBJ2-1	-	TRBV7-9	-